Listed below are T cell receptor beta chains from one sample, sequenced in a study of regulatory T cells in long-lasting Graves disease. TCRdb re-analysed the multiplex PCR reads in MiXCR, keeping a single row per CDR3 protein. The sample has 200,000 to 250,000 distinct CDR3 sequences, around 18% seen once. Sample: peripheral blood mononuclear cells (PBMCs), taken at new diagnosis, from a patient treated with antithyroid drugs. The receptors here all came from a female donor with Graves disease. Each CDR3 is given with its conserved first and last residue. A D gene is named only where the DNA matches it firmly. The size of a clone is reported for some rows only, either as once, few or many, or as a class for expanded clones.

cdr3_aa cdr3_nt d_call clone_size cdr3_length j_call v_call
CASSSLGFGHQETQYF TGTGCCAGCAGTTCCTTGGGGTTCGGCCACCAAGAGACCCAGTACTTC - once 16 TRBJ2-5 TRBV28
CATIARGGTEAFF TGTGCCACCATCGCAAGGGGTGGGACTGAAGCTTTCTTT - many 13 TRBJ1-1 TRBV24-1
CASSRSGGADSGNTIYF TGTGCCAGCTCCCGCTCGGGAGGAGCCGACTCTGGAAACACCATATATTTT - many 17 TRBJ1-3 TRBV18
CATSDISGKYNEQFF TGTGCCACCAGTGATATAAGCGGAAAATACAATGAGCAGTTCTTC - many 15 TRBJ2-1 TRBV24-1
CASSRDRVVYTF TGTGCCAGCAGCCGGGACAGGGTGGTCTACACCTTC TRBD1 many 12 TRBJ1-2 TRBV3-1
CASSVRGAGTSGETQYF TGTGCCAGCAGCGTTAGAGGGGCCGGGACTAGCGGCGAGACCCAGTACTTC TRBD2 few 17 TRBJ2-5 TRBV11-2
CASSFVQSSAQHF TGTGCCAGTAGTTTTGTCCAAAGCTCAGCCCAGCATTTT - many 13 TRBJ1-5 TRBV19
CASSSRGTSNGYTF TGTGCCAGCAGCAGCCGCGGGACAAGCAATGGCTACACCTTC - many 14 TRBJ1-2 TRBV3-1
CASSLEGQLNEKLFF TGTGCCAGCAGTTTAGAGGGACAGTTAAATGAAAAACTGTTTTTT TRBD1 many 15 TRBJ1-4 TRBV12-3/TRBV12-4
CASSLRLAGNTGELFF TGTGCCAGCAGCTTGAGACTAGCGGGGAACACCGGGGAGCTGTTTTTT TRBD2 many 16 TRBJ2-2 TRBV11-1
CASSFVAAGTDTQYF TGCGCCAGCAGCTTTGTGGCGGCTGGCACAGATACGCAGTATTTT - many 15 TRBJ2-3 TRBV5-1
CASSLVSLNQPQHF TGTGCCAGCAGCTTAGTAAGCCTTAATCAGCCCCAGCATTTT - many 14 TRBJ1-5 TRBV7-2
CATSDSGVQETQYF TGTGCCACCAGTGACTCCGGGGTCCAAGAGACCCAGTACTTC - many 14 TRBJ2-5 TRBV24-1
CASSLSLENNEQFF TGTGCCAGCAGCTTAAGCCTAGAAAACAATGAGCAGTTCTTC - many 14 TRBJ2-1 TRBV11-3
CASRGTANYGYTF TGTGCCAGCAGAGGGACGGCTAACTATGGCTACACCTTC - - 13 TRBJ1-2 TRBV2
CASSVSRENQPQHF TGTGCCAGCAGTGTTTCCAGGGAGAATCAGCCCCAGCATTTT - many 14 TRBJ1-5 TRBV2
CASSLAGDQPQHF TGTGCCAGCAGCTTAGCGGGTGATCAGCCCCAGCATTTT - many 13 TRBJ1-5 TRBV7-2
CASTRGGDNEQFF TGTGCCAGCACACGGGGCGGTGACAATGAGCAGTTCTTC - few 13 TRBJ2-1 TRBV28
CASSQGPLDTQYF TGTGCCAGCAGCCAAGGCCCCCTGGATACGCAGTATTTT - many 13 TRBJ2-3 TRBV14
CASSIGQIQETQYF TGTGCCAGTAGTATCGGACAGATCCAAGAGACCCAGTACTTC - many 14 TRBJ2-5 TRBV19
CASSPTPGWLGRQETQYF TGTGCCAGCAGCCCGACACCGGGGTGGTTGGGTCGACAAGAGACCCAGTACTTC - - 18 TRBJ2-5 TRBV11-2